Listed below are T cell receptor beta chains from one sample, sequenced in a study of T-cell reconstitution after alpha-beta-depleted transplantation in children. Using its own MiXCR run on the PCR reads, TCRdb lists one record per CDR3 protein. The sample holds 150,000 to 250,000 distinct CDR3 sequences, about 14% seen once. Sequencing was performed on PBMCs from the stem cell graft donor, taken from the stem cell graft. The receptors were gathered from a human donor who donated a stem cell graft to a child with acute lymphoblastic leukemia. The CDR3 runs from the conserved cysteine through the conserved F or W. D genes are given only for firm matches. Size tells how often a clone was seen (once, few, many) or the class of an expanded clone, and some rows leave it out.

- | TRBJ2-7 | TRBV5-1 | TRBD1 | TGCGCCAGCAGCATTCGAAGGGGGCGCGAGCAGTACTTC | CASSIRRGREQYF
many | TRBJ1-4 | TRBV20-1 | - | TGCAGTGCTAGGAAGCGACCCCAGATTAATGAAAAACTGTTTTTT | CSARKRPQINEKLFF
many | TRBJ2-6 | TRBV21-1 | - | TGTGCCAGCAGCAAATCTACGGGGGTAGAGGGACCAAGGTCTGGGGCCAACGTCCTGACTTTC | CASSKSTGVEGPRSGANVLTF
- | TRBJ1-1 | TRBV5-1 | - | TGCGCCAGCAGCTTGGCGGTAATGAACACTGAAGCTTTCTTT | CASSLAVMNTEAFF
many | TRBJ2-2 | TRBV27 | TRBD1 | TGTGCCAGCAGTTTATCAACCGGGACAGGGGGCGACACCGGGGAGCTGTTTTTT | CASSLSTGTGGDTGELFF
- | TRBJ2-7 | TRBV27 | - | TGTGCCAGCAGTGCGCGTAACCGGGACTTCTACGAGCAGTACTTC | CASSARNRDFYEQYF
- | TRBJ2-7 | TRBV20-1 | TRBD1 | TGCAGTGCTAGCTCGACAGGGGGCTACGAGCAGTACTTC | CSASSTGGYEQYF
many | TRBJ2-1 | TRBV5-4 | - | TGTGCCAGCAGCTTAGACCCTACGAGTGAGCAGTTCTTC | CASSLDPTSEQFF
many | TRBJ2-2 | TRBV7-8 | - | TGTGCCAGCAGCGGCCGGACCGCCGGGGAGCTGTTTTTT | CASSGRTAGELFF
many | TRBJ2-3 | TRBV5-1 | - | TGCGCCAGCAGCTTGGACACGGGAGTAAGGGCAGATACGCAGTATTTT | CASSLDTGVRADTQYF
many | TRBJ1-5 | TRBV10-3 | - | TGTGCCATCAGAGGCCAGACCAATCAGCCCCAGCATTTT | CAIRGQTNQPQHF
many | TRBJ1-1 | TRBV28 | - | TGTGCCAGCAGTTTTCTCACTGAAGCTTTCTTT | CASSFLTEAFF
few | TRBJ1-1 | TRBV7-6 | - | TGTGCCAGCAGCTCCCGCCCGGTGGGTATGGGAGCTGAAGCTTTCTTT | CASSSRPVGMGAEAFF
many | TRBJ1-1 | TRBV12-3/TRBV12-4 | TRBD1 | TGTGCCAGCAGTTGGGGGACAGGTACGAAGACTGAAGCTTTCTTT | CASSWGTGTKTEAFF
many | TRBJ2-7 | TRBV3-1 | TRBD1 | TGTGCCAGCAGCCACAGGGGGACAGGCTACGAGCAGTACTTC | CASSHRGTGYEQYF
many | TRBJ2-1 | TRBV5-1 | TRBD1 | TGCGCCAGCAGCATAACAGGGGATGATAGCCAGTTCTTC | CASSITGDDSQFF
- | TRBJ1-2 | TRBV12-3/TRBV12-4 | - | TGTGCCAGCAGTTTAGGGCAGGGTGGTAACTATGGCTACACCTTC | CASSLGQGGNYGYTF
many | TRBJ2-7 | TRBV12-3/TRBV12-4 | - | TGTGCCAGCAGTTTGAGTCCCGTCGAGCAGTACTTC | CASSLSPVEQYF
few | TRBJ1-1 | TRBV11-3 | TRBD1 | TGTGCCAGCAGCGGGGACAGGTCCATAATGAACACTGAAGCTTTCTTT | CASSGDRSIMNTEAFF
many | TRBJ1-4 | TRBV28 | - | TGTGCCAGCAGTCGTGCAAGCGAAAAACTGTTTTTT | CASSRASEKLFF
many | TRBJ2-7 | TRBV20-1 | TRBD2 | TGCAGTGCGTTGAGTGCTAGCGGAGACTACGAGCAGTACTTC | CSALSASGDYEQYF
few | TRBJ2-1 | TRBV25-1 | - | TGTGCCAGCAGTGACGCAAAATACAGGTCCCGCTCCTACAATGAGCAGTTCTTC | CASSDAKYRSRSYNEQFF
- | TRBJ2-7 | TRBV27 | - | TGTGCCAGCAGTTTAAAGTTTGAGGGCAGCCACGAGCAGTACTTC | CASSLKFEGSHEQYF
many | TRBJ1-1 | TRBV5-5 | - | TGTGCCAGCAGCTTGCAGGGGCGGATCAACACTGAAGCTTTCTTT | CASSLQGRINTEAFF
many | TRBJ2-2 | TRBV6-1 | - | TGTGCCAGCAGTCAAACCCCCCCGACCAACTACGCCGGCCCACGGGAGCTGTTTTTT | CASSQTPPTNYAGPRELFF
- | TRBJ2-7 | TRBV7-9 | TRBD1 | TGTGCCAGCAGCTTAGCGGGACAGGGCCTGCTCGAGCAGTACTTC | CASSLAGQGLLEQYF
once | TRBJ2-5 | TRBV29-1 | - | TGCAGCGTGGCCGGGGCCAGCCACGAGACCCAGTACTTC | CSVAGASHETQYF
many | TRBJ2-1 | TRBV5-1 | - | TGCGCCAGCATACAGGGCACTCAAAACAATGAGCAGTTCTTC | CASIQGTQNNEQFF
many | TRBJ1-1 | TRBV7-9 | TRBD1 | TGTGCCAGCAGCAGAGGACAGGCAAACACTGAAGCTTTCTTT | CASSRGQANTEAFF
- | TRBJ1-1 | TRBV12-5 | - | TGTGCTAGTGGTTTGGTACTTTGGGACACTGAAGCTTTCTTT | CASGLVLWDTEAFF
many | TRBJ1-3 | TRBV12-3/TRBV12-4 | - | TGTGCCAGCAAAGGGCGGGTCAACACCATATATTTT | CASKGRVNTIYF
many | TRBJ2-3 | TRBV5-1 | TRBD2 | TGCGCCAGCAGCCCCGGAACTAGCGGGAGCACAGATACGCAGTATTTT | CASSPGTSGSTDTQYF
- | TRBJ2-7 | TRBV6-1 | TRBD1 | TGTGCCAGCACCAGACAGGGCAGTGGCCCCTACGAGCAGTACTTC | CASTRQGSGPYEQYF
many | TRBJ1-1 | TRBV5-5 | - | TGTGCCAGCGATATCGGCCTGAACACTGAAGCTTTCTTT | CASDIGLNTEAFF
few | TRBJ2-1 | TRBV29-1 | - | TGCAGCGTTGAAGAATTGCAGTCTAGCCTTTCCTACAATGAGCAGTTCTTC | CSVEELQSSLSYNEQFF
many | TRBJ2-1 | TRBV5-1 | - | TGCGCCAGCAGCTTGGTTCTCGGACTTGGCTCCTACAATGAGCAGTTCTTC | CASSLVLGLGSYNEQFF
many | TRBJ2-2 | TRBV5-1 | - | TGCGCCAGCAGCCTAGACAGTTCCACCGGGGAGCTGTTTTTT | CASSLDSSTGELFF